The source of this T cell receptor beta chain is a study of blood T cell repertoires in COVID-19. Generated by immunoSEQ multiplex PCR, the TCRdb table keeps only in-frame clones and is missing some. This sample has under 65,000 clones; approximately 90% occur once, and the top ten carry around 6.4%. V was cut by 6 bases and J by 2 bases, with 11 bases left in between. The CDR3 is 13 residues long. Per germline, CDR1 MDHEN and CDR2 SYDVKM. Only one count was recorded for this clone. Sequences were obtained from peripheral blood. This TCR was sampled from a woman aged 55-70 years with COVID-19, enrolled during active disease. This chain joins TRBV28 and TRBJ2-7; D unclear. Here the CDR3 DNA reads TGTGCCAGCAGGTCCAGGATCCCCTACGAGCAGTACTTC. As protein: CASRSRIPYEQYF.